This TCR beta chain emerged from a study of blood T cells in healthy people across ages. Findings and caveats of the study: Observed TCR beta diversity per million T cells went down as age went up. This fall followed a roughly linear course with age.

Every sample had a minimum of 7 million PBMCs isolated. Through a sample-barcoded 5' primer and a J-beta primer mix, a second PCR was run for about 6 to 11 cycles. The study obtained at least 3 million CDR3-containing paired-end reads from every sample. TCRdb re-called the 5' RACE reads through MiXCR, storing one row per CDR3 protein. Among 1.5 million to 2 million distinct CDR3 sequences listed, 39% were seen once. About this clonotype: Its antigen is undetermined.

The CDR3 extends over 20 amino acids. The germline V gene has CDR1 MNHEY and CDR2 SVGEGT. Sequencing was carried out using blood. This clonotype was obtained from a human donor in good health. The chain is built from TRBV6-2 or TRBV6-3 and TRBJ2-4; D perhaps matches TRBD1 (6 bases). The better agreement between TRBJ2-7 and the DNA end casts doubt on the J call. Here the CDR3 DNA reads TGTGCCAGCAGTTACTCCTTTTCGACAGGCCGCGTTTGGCAAAGCGACGAGCAGTACTTC. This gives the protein CASSYSFSTGRVWQSDEQYF.